This record concerns one T cell receptor beta chain sequence. There are 18 residues in the CDR3. The method was immunoSEQ multiplex PCR; TCRdb's version includes in-frame clones alone and lacks a portion of them. The sample holds roughly 200,000 clones; roughly 90% are singletons and the top ten take approximately 5.6%. These data are taken from a study of blood T cell repertoires in COVID-19. The gene calls are TRBV21-1 and TRBJ2-3; the D call TRBD1 from the table was never checked on the DNA. TRBV21-1 is annotated as a pseudogene. The receptor was isolated from a woman aged 40 to 50 who had recovered from COVID-19. Sequences were obtained from peripheral blood. CDR3 DNA sequence: TGTGCCAGCAGCAAAGCGCTTTTGGGGACAGGGGATGGGGATACGCAGTATTTT. Translated, it gives CASSKALLGTGDGDTQYF.